The sample holds one count of the clone carrying this T cell receptor (beta chain). The authors ran the assay at deep level. Sequencing used immunoSEQ multiplex PCR; TCRdb keeps in-frame clones, though not all of them. Of nearly 1,000,000 clones listed, 76% are singletons. This sample stems from a study of shared clonotypes between healthy human individuals. Per germline, CDR1 MNHEY and CDR2 SVGAGI. V was clipped by 6 bases and J by 8 bases; unmatched bases: 6. The CDR3 loop spans 14 amino acids. The chain recombines TRBV6-5 with TRBJ1-6; 8 nucleotides match TRBD1. What was sequenced was memory CD4+ T cells sorted from blood. The subset was: CD45RA-negative fraction. This clonotype was obtained from a young man in good health. The CDR3 protein is CASRNRGDYSPLHF. CDR3 nucleotide sequence: TGTGCCAGCAGAAACAGGGGGGATTATTCACCCCTCCACTTT.